The sequence of this T cell receptor beta chain was determined in a study of T cell responses to AZD1222 COVID-19 vaccine. Overall study results and limits: A reported finding is that nearly half of spike-specific TCRs target unmutated variant regions. Only 5 to 7 AZD1222 recipients were seropositive at baseline. Spike-specific TCR breadth and depth went up after people got two AZD1222 doses.

CDR3 size: 13 residues. The V end lost 0 bases, the J end lost 0 bases, and 3 bases lay between the germline ends. The germline CDR1 and CDR2 sequences are SGHRS and YFSETQ. Remarks on this clone: Its antigen is undetermined. This same CDR3 is encoded by further DNA sequences in the sample.

Sequencing was performed with immunoSEQ multiplex PCR; in TCRdb, only in-frame clones are kept and a portion is missing. The data hold under 300,000 clones, with 93% observed a single time. The TCR originated in an adult in good health. This specimen was peripheral blood, taken on day 0 of AZD1222 vaccination. V is TRBV5-1 and J is TRBJ1-1; the D is unclear. DNA for the CDR3: TGCGCCAGCAGCTTGGAAGTGAACACTGAAGCTTTCTTT. It is translated as CASSLEVNTEAFF.